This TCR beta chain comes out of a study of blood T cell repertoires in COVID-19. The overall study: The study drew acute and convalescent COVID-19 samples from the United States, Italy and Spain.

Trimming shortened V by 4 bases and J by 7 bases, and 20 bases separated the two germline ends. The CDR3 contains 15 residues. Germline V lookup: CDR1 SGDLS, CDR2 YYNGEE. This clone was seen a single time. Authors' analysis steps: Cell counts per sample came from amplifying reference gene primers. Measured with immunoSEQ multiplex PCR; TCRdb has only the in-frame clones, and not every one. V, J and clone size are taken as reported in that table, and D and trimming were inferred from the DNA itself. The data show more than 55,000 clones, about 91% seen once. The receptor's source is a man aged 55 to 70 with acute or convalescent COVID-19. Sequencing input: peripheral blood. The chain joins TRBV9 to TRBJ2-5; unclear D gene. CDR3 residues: CASSPQVWNGATQYF. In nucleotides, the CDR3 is TGTGCCAGCAGCCCCCAGGTGTGGAACGGCGCGACCCAGTACTTC.